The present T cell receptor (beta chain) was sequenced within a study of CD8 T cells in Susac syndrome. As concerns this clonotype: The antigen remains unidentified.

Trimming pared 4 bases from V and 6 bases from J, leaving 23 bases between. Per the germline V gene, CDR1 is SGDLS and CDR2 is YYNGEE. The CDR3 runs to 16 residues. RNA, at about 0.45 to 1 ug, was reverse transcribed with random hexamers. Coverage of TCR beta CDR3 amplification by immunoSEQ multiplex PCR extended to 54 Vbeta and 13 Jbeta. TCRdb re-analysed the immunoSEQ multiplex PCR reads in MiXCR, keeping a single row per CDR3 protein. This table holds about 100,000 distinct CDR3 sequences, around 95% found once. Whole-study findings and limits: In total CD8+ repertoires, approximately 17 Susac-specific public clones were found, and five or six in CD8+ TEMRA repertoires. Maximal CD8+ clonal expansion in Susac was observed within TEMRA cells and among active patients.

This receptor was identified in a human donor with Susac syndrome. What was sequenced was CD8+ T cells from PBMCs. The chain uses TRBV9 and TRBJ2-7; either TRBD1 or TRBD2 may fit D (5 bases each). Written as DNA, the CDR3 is TGTGCCAGCAGCCAAAACGGTTGGGGGAGAAGCTCCGAGCAGTACTTC. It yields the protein CASSQNGWGRSSEQYF.